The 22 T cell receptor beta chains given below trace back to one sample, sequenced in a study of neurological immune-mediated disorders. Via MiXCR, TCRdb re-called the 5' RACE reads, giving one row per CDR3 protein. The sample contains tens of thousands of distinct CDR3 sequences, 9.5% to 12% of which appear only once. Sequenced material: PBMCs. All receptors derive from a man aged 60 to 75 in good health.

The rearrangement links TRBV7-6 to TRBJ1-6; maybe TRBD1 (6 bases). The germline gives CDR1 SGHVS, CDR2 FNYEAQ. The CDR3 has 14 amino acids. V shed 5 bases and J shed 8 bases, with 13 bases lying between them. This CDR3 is CASSRTVEDSPLHF. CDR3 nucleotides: TGTGCCAGCAGCCGGACAGTTGAGGATTCACCCCTCCACTTT.

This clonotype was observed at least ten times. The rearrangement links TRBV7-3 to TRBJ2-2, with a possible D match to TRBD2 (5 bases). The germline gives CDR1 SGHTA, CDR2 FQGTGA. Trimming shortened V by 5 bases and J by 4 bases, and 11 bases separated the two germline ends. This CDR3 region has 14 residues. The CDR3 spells CASSRAGLTGELFF. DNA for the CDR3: TGTGCCAGCAGCCGGGCGGGTCTCACCGGGGAGCTGTTTTTT.

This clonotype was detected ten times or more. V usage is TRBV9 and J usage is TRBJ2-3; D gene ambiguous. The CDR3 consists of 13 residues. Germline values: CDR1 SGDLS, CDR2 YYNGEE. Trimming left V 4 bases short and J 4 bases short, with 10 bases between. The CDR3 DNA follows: TGTGCCAGCAGCCCCCGGACCGCAGATACGCAGTATTTT. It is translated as CASSPRTADTQYF. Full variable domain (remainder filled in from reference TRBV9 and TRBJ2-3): DSGVTQTPKHLITATGQRVTLRCSPRSGDLSVYWYQQSLDQGLQFLIQYYNGEERAKGNILERFSAQQFPDLHSELNLSSLELGDSALYFCASSPRTADTQYFGPGTRLTVL.

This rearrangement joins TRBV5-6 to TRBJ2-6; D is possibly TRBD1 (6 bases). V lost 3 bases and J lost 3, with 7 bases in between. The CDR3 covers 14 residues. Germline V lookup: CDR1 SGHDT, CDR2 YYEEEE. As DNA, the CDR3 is TGTGCCAGCAGCTCACAGGGTGGGGCCAACGTCCTGACTTTC. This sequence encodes CASSSQGGANVLTF.

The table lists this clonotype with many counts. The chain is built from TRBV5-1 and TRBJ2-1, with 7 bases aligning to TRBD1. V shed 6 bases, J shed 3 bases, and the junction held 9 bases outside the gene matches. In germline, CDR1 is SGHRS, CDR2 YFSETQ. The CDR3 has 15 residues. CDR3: CASMPGQRLYNEQFF. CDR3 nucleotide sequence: TGCGCCAGCATGCCGGGACAGCGACTCTACAATGAGCAGTTCTTC.

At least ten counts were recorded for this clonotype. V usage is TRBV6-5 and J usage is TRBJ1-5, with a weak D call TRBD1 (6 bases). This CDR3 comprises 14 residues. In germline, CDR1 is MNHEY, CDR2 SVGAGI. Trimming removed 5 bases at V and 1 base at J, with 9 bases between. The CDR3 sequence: CASSAGQSNQPQHF. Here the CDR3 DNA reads TGTGCCAGCAGTGCCGGACAGAGCAATCAGCCCCAGCATTTT.

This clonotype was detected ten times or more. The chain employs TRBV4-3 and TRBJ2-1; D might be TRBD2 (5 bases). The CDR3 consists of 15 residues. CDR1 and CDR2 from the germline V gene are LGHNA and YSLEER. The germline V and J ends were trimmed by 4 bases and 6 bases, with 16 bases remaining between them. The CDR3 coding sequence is TGCGCCAGCAGCCTTAGAATTGGCCGGGGCAATGAGCAGTTCTTC. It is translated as CASSLRIGRGNEQFF.

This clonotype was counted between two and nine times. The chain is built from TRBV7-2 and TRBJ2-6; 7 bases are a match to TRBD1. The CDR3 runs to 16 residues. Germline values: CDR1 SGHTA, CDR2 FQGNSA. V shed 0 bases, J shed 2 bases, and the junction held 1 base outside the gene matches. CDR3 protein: CASSLARGPGANVLTF. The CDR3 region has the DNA TGTGCCAGCAGCTTAGCAAGGGGGCCTGGGGCCAACGTCCTGACTTTC.

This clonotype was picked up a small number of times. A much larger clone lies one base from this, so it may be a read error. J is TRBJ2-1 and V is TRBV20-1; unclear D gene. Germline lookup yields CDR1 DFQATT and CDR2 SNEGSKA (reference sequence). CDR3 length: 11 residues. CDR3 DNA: TGCAGAGCTAGACGTGACAATGAGCAGTTCTTC. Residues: CRARRDNEQFF.

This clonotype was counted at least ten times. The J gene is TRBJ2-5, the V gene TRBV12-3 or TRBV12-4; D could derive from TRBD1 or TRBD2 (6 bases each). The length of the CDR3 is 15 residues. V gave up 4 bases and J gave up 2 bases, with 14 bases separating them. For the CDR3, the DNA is TGTGCCAGCAGTTGGGGCCGGGGGCGACAAGAGACCCAGTACTTC. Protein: CASSWGRGRQETQYF.

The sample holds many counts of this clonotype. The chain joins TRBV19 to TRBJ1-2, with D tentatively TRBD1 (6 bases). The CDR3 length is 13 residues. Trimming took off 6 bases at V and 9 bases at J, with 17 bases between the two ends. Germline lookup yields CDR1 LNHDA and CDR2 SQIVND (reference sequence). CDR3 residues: CASSQGSGRSYTF. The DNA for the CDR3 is TGTGCCAGTAGCCAGGGGTCAGGCCGTAGCTACACCTTC.

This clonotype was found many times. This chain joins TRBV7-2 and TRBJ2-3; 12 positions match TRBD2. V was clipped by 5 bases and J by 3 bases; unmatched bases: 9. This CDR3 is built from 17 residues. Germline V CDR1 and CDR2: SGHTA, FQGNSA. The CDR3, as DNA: TGTGCCAGCAGCCTAAGACTAGCGGGGGTCCAAACAGATACGCAGTATTTT. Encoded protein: CASSLRLAGVQTDTQYF.

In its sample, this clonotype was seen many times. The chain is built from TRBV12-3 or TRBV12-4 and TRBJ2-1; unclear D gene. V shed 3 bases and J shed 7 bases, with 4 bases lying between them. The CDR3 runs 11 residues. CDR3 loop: CASSLDNEQFF. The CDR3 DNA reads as TGTGCCAGCAGTTTGGATAATGAGCAGTTCTTC.

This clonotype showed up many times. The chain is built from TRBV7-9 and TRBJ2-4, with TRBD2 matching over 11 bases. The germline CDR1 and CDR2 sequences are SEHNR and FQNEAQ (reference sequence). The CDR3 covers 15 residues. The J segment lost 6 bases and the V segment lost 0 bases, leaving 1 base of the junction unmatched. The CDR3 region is CASSLAGTSGNIQYF. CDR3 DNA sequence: TGTGCCAGCAGCTTAGCTGGGACTAGCGGAAACATTCAGTACTTC.

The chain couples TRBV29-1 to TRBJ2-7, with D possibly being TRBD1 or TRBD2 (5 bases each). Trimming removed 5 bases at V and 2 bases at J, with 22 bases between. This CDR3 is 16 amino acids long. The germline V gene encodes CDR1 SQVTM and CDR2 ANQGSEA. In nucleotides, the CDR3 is TGCAGCGTTTTTCCCCTCGGGACCTCCGGACCCTACGAGCAGTACTTC. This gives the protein CSVFPLGTSGPYEQYF.

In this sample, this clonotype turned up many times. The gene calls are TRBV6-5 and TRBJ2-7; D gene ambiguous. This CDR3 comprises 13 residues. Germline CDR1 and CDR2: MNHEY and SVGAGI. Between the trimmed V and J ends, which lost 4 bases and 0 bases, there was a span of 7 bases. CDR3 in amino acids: CASSLHSSYEQYF. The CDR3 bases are TGTGCCAGCAGTTTACATAGCTCCTACGAGCAGTACTTC.

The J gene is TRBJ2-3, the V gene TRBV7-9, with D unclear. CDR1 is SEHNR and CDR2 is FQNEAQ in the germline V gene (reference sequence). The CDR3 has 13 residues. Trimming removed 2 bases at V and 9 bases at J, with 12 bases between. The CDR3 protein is CASSLPPKETQYF. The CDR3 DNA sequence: TGTGCCAGCAGCTTACCCCCCAAGGAAACGCAGTATTTT. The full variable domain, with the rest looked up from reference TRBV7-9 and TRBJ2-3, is DTGVSQNPRHKITKRGQNVTFRCDPISEHNRLYWYRQTLGQGPEFLTYFQNEAQLEKSRLLSDRFSAERPKGSFSTLEIQRTEQGDSAMYLCASSLPPKETQYFGPGTRLTVL.

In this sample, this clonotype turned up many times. Here the CDR3 reads CASSLSGTTLTSGNTIYF. For the CDR3, the DNA is TGTGCCAGCAGTTTATCCGGGACAACGCTTACCTCTGGAAACACCATATATTTT. The rearrangement uses TRBV12-3 or TRBV12-4 and TRBJ1-3; possible D gene TRBD1, 6 bases. The CDR3 totals 18 residues. Deletions cut 2 bases from V and 0 bases from J, with 17 bases between.

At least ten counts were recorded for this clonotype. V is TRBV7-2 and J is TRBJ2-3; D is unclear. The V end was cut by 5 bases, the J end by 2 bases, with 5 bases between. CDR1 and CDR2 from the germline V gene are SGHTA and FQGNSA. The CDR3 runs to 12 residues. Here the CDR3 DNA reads TGTGCCAGCAGCCCTTACACAGATACGCAGTATTTT. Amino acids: CASSPYTDTQYF.

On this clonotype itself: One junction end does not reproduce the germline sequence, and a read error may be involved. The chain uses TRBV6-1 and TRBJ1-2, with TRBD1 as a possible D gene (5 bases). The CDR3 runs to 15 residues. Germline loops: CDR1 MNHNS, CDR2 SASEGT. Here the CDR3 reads CVSSVGDRANYGYTF. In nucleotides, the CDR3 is TGTGTCAGCAGTGTGGGGGACCGAGCTAACTATGGCTACACCTTC.

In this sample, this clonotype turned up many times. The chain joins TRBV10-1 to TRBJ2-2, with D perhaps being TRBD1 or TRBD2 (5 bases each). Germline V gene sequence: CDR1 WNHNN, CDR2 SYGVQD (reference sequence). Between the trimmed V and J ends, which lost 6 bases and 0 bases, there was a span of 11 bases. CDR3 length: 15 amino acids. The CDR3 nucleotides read TGCGCCAGCAGGGCCGGGGCTCCGAACACCGGGGAGCTGTTTTTT. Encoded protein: CASRAGAPNTGELFF.

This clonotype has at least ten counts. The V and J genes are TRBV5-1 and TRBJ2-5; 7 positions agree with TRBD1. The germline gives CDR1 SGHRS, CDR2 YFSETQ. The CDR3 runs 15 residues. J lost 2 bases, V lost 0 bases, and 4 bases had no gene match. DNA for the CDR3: TGCGCCAGCAGCTTGGTCCCGGGACAGCAAGAGACCCAGTACTTC. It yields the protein CASSLVPGQQETQYF.